This entry describes one T cell receptor beta chain. Antigen unknown. These data belong to a study of shared clonotypes between healthy human individuals. Study-level information: The study drew on a couple of women and a few men aged 18 to 49 as donors. Three CD4 naive, three CD4 memory, two CD8 naive and one CD8 memory plate were used per donor.

Clones were sequenced by immunoSEQ multiplex PCR, and TCRdb holds only the in-frame ones, with some missing. Here the sample spans around 580,000 clones, 95% to 98% being singletons. Naivety among CD8 cells was defined by CD45RO negativity and positive CCR7 selection, thereby excluding terminally differentiated effector memory CD45RA+ cells. Overall study results and limits: Despite large depth, rarefaction showed incomplete sorted-subset sequencing. Naive subsets typically showed greater estimated richness than memory subsets.

Germline trimming cut 7 bases from V and 4 bases from J; bases unmatched to any gene: 13. The CDR3 runs 16 residues. The germline V gene encodes CDR1 SEHNR and CDR2 FQNEAQ (reference sequence). The origin of this receptor is a man under 40 in good health. The sample taken for sequencing was naive CD8+ T cells sorted from blood. The chain is built from TRBV7-9 and TRBJ2-5, with 9 bases identical to TRBD1. Here the CDR3 reads CASTLLQGAQGETQYF. CDR3 in DNA: TGTGCCAGCACCCTCCTACAGGGGGCGCAGGGAGAGACCCAGTACTTC.